The clone carrying this T cell receptor beta chain was recorded at least ten times. The antigen is undetermined. TCRdb reprocessed the 5' RACE reads with MiXCR, giving one entry per CDR3 protein. The sample yields 19,000 or so distinct CDR3 sequences, 20% to 25% seen once. As for time point: sample taken at primary tumor resection. Extraction of whole RNA from tumor, nontumor lung or frozen PBMC preceded unsorted sequencing. The data were taken from a study of spatial heterogeneity in lung cancer. Study overall: Alpha-chain sequences were consistently detected in smaller numbers than beta-chain sequences.

CDR1 SGHRS and CDR2 YFSETQ come from the germline V gene. The V and J ends lost 10 bases and 6 bases respectively, with 31 bases between them. The CDR3 has 17 amino acids. Study results and caveats: Relative to follow-up, resection was when ubiquitous expanded tumor TCRs appeared more in blood.

The J gene is TRBJ1-2, the V gene TRBV5-1; D remains unclear. The input for sequencing was PBMCs, taken at surgery. This TCR was sampled from a female donor with early-stage non-small cell lung cancer. The CDR3 DNA is TGCGCCCCCGAGTTGCGGAATGCCGACAAGGTGTTGGATGGCTACACCTTC. The encoded protein is CAPELRNADKVLDGYTF.